The sequence of this T cell receptor (beta chain) was determined in a study of OX40 agonist ivuxolimab in advanced cancers. Whole-study results and caveats: Partial responders at 0.1-3.0 mg/kg had among the lowest clonal expansion.

Regarding this clone: Its specificity is unknown.

Measured with immunoSEQ multiplex PCR; TCRdb has only the in-frame clones, and not every one. The data show 60,000 to 85,000 clones, around 87% seen once. Autoimmune disease history or systemic immunosuppression meant exclusion. CDR1 is PRHDT, CDR2 FYEKMQ, per germline (reference sequence). The CDR3 covers 14 residues. V dropped 6 bases and J dropped 1 base, with 9 bases sitting between them. The sample here was CD4+ or CD8+ T cells sorted from blood, taken in a trial of the OX40 agonist ivuxolimab. The receptor was derived from an adult with an advanced solid tumor such as melanoma, head and neck, liver or kidney cancer. This chain uses TRBV13 with TRBJ2-2; the D gene is possibly TRBD1 (6 bases). CDR3 in amino acids: CASSGQMNTGELFF. The DNA of the CDR3 is TGTGCCAGCAGTGGACAGATGAACACCGGGGAGCTGTTTTTT.